These 4 T cell receptor beta chains originate from one sample sequenced in a study of shared clonotypes between healthy human individuals. Measured with immunoSEQ multiplex PCR; TCRdb has only the in-frame clones, and not every one. Altogether 450,000 to 500,000 clones are present, around 73% being singletons, with the ten largest covering 9.5% to 15%. The sequenced sample consisted of PBMCs. The origin of the receptors is a middle-aged woman in good health. Some clones in this sample may be carry-over from other donors' samples.

The V gene is TRBV7-9, the J gene TRBJ2-3; D ambiguous. Germline CDR1 is SEHNR and CDR2 is FQNEAQ (reference sequence). V lost 5 bases to trimming and J lost 3 bases, with 9 bases between them. This CDR3 region has 13 residues. Written as DNA, the CDR3 is TGTGCCAGCAGCGTACGTCGGACAGATACGCAGTATTTT. This encodes CASSVRRTDTQYF.

The chain has TRBV7-2 and TRBJ1-1, with a tentative D call TRBD1 (6 bases). From germline, CDR1 is SGHTA and CDR2 FQGNSA. This CDR3 spans 14 amino acids. Trimming removed 3 bases at V and 1 base at J, with 9 bases between. The CDR3 bases are TGTGCCAGCAGCTTTGGGGACAAGAACACTGAAGCTTTCTTT. Encoded protein: CASSFGDKNTEAFF. The full variable domain, completed using reference TRBV7-2 and TRBJ1-1, is GAGVSQSPSNKVTEKGKDVELRCDPISGHTALYWYRQSLGQGLEFLIYFQGNSAPDKSGLPSDRFSAERTGGSVSTLTIQRTQQEDSAVYLCASSFGDKNTEAFFGQGTRLTVV.

The V call is TRBV14, the J call TRBJ1-1; the D gene is possibly TRBD1 (6 bases). Per the germline V gene, CDR1 is SGHDN and CDR2 is FVKESK. With 4 bases removed from V and 2 bases from J, the gap between germline ends came to 14 bases. The CDR3 is 15 residues long. CDR3: CASSLTTGLNTEAFF. DNA of the CDR3: TGTGCCAGCAGCCTAACGACAGGTTTAAACACTGAAGCTTTCTTT.

V gene TRBV7-2 combines with J gene TRBJ2-7, with D perhaps TRBD1 (5 bases). Trimming shortened V by 1 base and J by 2 bases, and 9 bases separated the two germline ends. Germline V gene data show CDR1 as SGHTA and CDR2 as FQGNSA. CDR3 length: 14 amino acids. The CDR3 DNA reads as TGTGCCAGCAGCTTAGGTGTGGGGCCCTACGAGCAGTACTTC. Residues: CASSLGVGPYEQYF.